Listed here are 10 T cell receptor beta chains from one sample, sequenced in a study of blood T cell repertoires in COVID-19. Libraries were prepared by immunoSEQ multiplex PCR; TCRdb keeps only in-frame clonotypes and omits some of them. Seen here are roughly 250,000 clones, approximately 79% observed once, and the top ten hold roughly 4.2%. The sample comprised peripheral blood. These receptors were taken from a woman between 40 and 55 years old with active or convalescent COVID-19.

The chain carries TRBV7-9 and TRBJ2-5; TRBD1 matches at 10 bases. Germline V CDR1 and CDR2: SEHNR, FQNEAQ (reference sequence). The CDR3 extends over 16 amino acids. J was trimmed by 2 bases and V by 5 bases; bases with no gene match: 8. CDR3 sequence reads: CASSRGDRGLQETQYF. The CDR3 DNA reads as TGTGCCAGCAGCCGAGGGGACAGGGGCCTACAAGAGACCCAGTACTTC.

V gene TRBV15 combines with J gene TRBJ1-4; 7 nucleotides match TRBD1. The CDR3 covers 19 residues. Germline CDR1 is LNHNV and CDR2 is YYDKDF (reference sequence). The V and J ends lost 0 bases and 0 bases, in that order; junction bases with no gene match: 10. This chain's CDR3 is CATSRDGQESYATNEKLFF. CDR3 coding DNA: TGTGCCACCAGCAGAGATGGACAGGAATCATATGCAACTAATGAAAAACTGTTTTTT.

The chain links TRBV24-1 to TRBJ1-2; 7 bases align to TRBD1. This CDR3 spans 15 amino acids. J was trimmed by 7 bases and V by 3 bases; bases with no gene match: 10. The germline gives CDR1 KGHDR, CDR2 SFDVKD. The CDR3 sequence is CATSDQSDRVGGYTF. As DNA, the CDR3 is TGTGCCACCAGTGATCAAAGCGACAGGGTCGGTGGCTACACCTTC.

The gene calls are TRBV6-4 and TRBJ1-4, with D tentatively TRBD1 (6 bases). The V end lost 1 base, the J end lost 7 bases, and 25 bases lay between the germline ends. Germline V lookup: CDR1 MRHNA, CDR2 SNTAGT. This CDR3 has 19 residues. As DNA, the CDR3 is TGTGCCAGCAGTGACTGGACCCCGTTGTTAGTAGGGGGTGTTGAAAAACTGTTTTTT. This gives the protein CASSDWTPLLVGGVEKLFF.

This chain uses TRBV30 with TRBJ1-2, with D unclear. Germline V gene sequence: CDR1 GTSNPN, CDR2 SVGIG (reference sequence). With 0 bases removed from V and 4 bases from J, the gap between germline ends came to 12 bases. The CDR3 runs 14 residues. DNA for the CDR3: TGTGCCTGGAGTGTTAGCGGGGATGGCTATGGCTACACCTTC. Its translation: CAWSVSGDGYGYTF. The variable domain in full, with the rest retrieved from reference TRBV30 and TRBJ1-2, is SQTIHQWPATLVQPVGSPLSLECTVEGTSNPNLYWYRQAAGRGLQLLFYSVGIGQISSEVPQNLSASRPQDRQFILSSKKLLLSDSGFYLCAWSVSGDGYGYTFGSGTRLTVV.

This chain uses TRBV27 with TRBJ1-4, with 7 nucleotides matching TRBD1. The CDR3 covers 12 residues. The J segment lost 8 bases and the V segment lost 10 bases, leaving 7 bases of the junction unmatched. Germline V gene lookup returns CDR1 MNHEY and CDR2 SMNVEV (reference sequence). For the CDR3, the DNA is TGTGCCACCTCGACAGGGAGGGAAAAACTGTTTTTT. This translates into CATSTGREKLFF.

This clone appeared a few times. V and J are TRBV18 and TRBJ1-1; 8 positions agree with TRBD1. CDR1 is KGHSH, CDR2 LQKENI, per germline. Germline trimming cut 9 bases from V and 4 bases from J; bases unmatched to any gene: 4. CDR3 length equals 12 residues. CDR3 nucleotides: TGTGCCAGTGGACAGGGAGTCACTGAAGCTTTCTTT. Its protein product is CASGQGVTEAFF.

This chain joins TRBV30 and TRBJ1-2; 12 bases map to TRBD1. Germline lookup yields CDR1 GTSNPN and CDR2 SVGIG (reference sequence). CDR3 length: 15 amino acids. V shed 5 bases, J shed 2 bases, and the junction held 6 bases outside the gene matches. The CDR3 reads CAWAFGTGGNYGYTF. The CDR3 DNA sequence: TGTGCCTGGGCCTTCGGGACAGGGGGCAACTATGGCTACACCTTC. The whole variable domain, filled in from reference TRBV30 and TRBJ1-2, reads SQTIHQWPATLVQPVGSPLSLECTVEGTSNPNLYWYRQAAGRGLQLLFYSVGIGQISSEVPQNLSASRPQDRQFILSSKKLLLSDSGFYLCAWAFGTGGNYGYTFGSGTRLTVV.

This chain connects TRBV3-1 (or the pseudogene TRBV3-2) to TRBJ2-1, with TRBD1 as a possible D gene (6 bases). Trimming cost V 0 bases and J 1 base, with 10 bases left between them. The CDR3 contains 16 residues. Germline lookup yields CDR1 LGHDT and CDR2 YNNKEL (reference sequence). CDR3 in amino acids: CASSQDGGQSYNEQFF. For the CDR3, the DNA is TGTGCCAGCAGCCAAGATGGGGGCCAATCCTACAATGAGCAGTTCTTC.

The gene calls are TRBV7-6 and TRBJ1-5; 10 bases match TRBD1. The junction had 7 bases not matched to a gene; V was cut back by 5 bases and J by 3 bases. Germline-derived CDR1 and CDR2 are SGHVS and FNYEAQ. This CDR3 region has 16 residues. The CDR3 region is CASSLRTGGINQPQHF. Here the CDR3 DNA reads TGTGCCAGCAGCCTACGGACAGGGGGAATCAATCAGCCCCAGCATTTT.